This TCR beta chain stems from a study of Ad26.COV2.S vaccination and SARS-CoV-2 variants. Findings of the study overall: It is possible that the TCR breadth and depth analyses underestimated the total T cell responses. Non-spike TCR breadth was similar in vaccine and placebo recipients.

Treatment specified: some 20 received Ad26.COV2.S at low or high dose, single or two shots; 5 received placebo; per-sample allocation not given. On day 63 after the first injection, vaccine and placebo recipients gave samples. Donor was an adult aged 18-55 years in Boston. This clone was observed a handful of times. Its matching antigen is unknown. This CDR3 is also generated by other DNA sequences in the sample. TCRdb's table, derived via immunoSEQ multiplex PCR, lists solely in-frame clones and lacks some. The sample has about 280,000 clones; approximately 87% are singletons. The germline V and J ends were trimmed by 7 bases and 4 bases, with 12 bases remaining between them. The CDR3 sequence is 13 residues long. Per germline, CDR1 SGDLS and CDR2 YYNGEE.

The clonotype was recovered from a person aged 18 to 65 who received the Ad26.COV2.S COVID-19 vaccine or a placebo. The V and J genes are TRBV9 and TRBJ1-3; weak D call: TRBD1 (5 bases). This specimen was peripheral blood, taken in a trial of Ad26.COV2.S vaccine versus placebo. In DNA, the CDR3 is TGTGCCAGCTCCCGTGGGGACGGAAACACCATATATTTT. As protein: CASSRGDGNTIYF.